One and the same sample provided the 20 T cell receptor beta chains below, sequenced in a study of T cells in Graves' hyperthyroidism and ophthalmopathy. Amplified TCR beta CDR3 regions came from RNA transcripts. Researchers ran a first-round RT-PCR on the TCR CDR3 using the HTBI primer set. One entry per CDR3 protein results from TCRdb running MiXCR on the multiplex PCR reads. This sample has approximately 510,000 distinct CDR3 sequences, with 20% found just once. The sequenced material came from blood. The source is a man between 18 and 29 years old with Graves' hyperthyroidism.

The chain is built from TRBV12-3 or TRBV12-4 and TRBJ1-5; no clear D. V lost 3 bases to trimming and J lost 8 bases, with 8 bases between them. The CDR3 has 12 residues. CDR3 protein: CASSFWAEPQHF. The CDR3 nucleotides are TGTGCCAGCAGTTTTTGGGCTGAGCCCCAGCATTTT.

Concerning this clonotype itself: Because the CDR3's place on the DNA is in doubt, the DNA is left out and the CDR3 is given as listed by TCRdb. This chain uses TRBV20-1 with TRBJ1-1. The CDR3 is made up of 13 amino acids, end residues included. Germline loops: CDR1 DFQATT, CDR2 SNEGSKA (reference sequence). The CDR3 is CSTSEVTHTEAFF.

This clonotype occurred a few times. The chain uses TRBV5-1 and TRBJ1-1, with a possible D match to TRBD1 (6 bases). This CDR3 is built from 15 residues. Trimming took 4 bases from V and 1 from J, leaving 14 bases between them. Per germline, CDR1 SGHRS and CDR2 YFSETQ. Here the CDR3 DNA reads TGCGCCAGCAGCCTGACCCGGGACAAGAACACTGAAGCTTTCTTT. Protein: CASSLTRDKNTEAFF.

The rearrangement links TRBV5-1 to TRBJ2-5; unclear D gene. The CDR3 covers 11 residues. V was clipped by 4 bases and J by 0 bases, with 1 base between them. The germline V gene encodes CDR1 SGHRS and CDR2 YFSETQ. The chain's CDR3 is CASSNQETQYF. In DNA, the CDR3 is TGCGCCAGCAGCAACCAAGAGACCCAGTACTTC.

This clonotype was seen repeatedly, ten times or more. J is TRBJ1-1 and V is TRBV7-9; D remains unclear. Per germline, CDR1 SEHNR and CDR2 FQNEAQ (reference sequence). The CDR3 has 14 residues. Trimming removed 1 base at V and 5 bases at J, with 11 bases between. As DNA, the CDR3 is TGTGCCAGCAGCTTAGGCCAGGCCGCTACTGAAGCTTTCTTT. It codes for CASSLGQAATEAFF. The variable domain in full, with the rest retrieved from reference TRBV7-9 and TRBJ1-1, is DTGVSQNPRHKITKRGQNVTFRCDPISEHNRLYWYRQTLGQGPEFLTYFQNEAQLEKSRLLSDRFSAERPKGSFSTLEIQRTEQGDSAMYLCASSLGQAATEAFFGQGTRLTVV.

In this sample, this clonotype turned up many times. J is TRBJ2-2 and V is TRBV11-2; the D gene is possibly TRBD2 (6 bases). CDR3 size: 13 residues. V gave up 5 bases and J gave up 6 bases, with 10 bases separating them. Germline V gives CDR1 SGHAT, CDR2 FQNNGV. The CDR3 here is CASSQGEAGELFF. Here the CDR3 DNA reads TGTGCCAGCAGCCAAGGGGAGGCCGGGGAGCTGTTTTTT.

This clonotype was picked up many times. The chain recombines TRBV7-2 with TRBJ1-1, with D uncertain. Trimming removed 0 bases at V and 6 bases at J, with 17 bases between. The CDR3 extends over 16 amino acids. CDR1 and CDR2 (germline): SGHTA, FQGNSA. The CDR3 region has the DNA TGTGCCAGCAGCTTAGCGCTTGGAACCTGGGAGGCTGAAGCTTTCTTT. Its protein product is CASSLALGTWEAEAFF. The variable domain in full, with the rest retrieved from reference TRBV7-2 and TRBJ1-1, is GAGVSQSPSNKVTEKGKDVELRCDPISGHTALYWYRQSLGQGLEFLIYFQGNSAPDKSGLPSDRFSAERTGGSVSTLTIQRTQQEDSAVYLCASSLALGTWEAEAFFGQGTRLTVV.

The chain combines TRBV7-9 with TRBJ1-2; D unresolved. V lost 4 bases and J 8 bases, leaving 14 bases between the germline ends. CDR1 and CDR2 from the germline V gene are SEHNR and FQNEAQ (reference sequence). This CDR3 is built from 13 residues. The CDR3 reads CASSSPGLLGYTF. CDR3 in DNA: TGTGCCAGCAGCTCGCCGGGCCTCTTGGGCTACACCTTC.

This clonotype was detected ten times or more. This sequence joins TRBV28 and TRBJ1-1, with D unresolved. The CDR3 sequence is 12 residues long. The germline V gene encodes CDR1 MDHEN and CDR2 SYDVKM. Trimming stripped 7 bases from V and 1 base from J, with 7 bases between. For the CDR3, the DNA is TGTGCCAGCACAACATGGAACACTGAAGCTTTCTTT. This encodes CASTTWNTEAFF. Together with reference TRBV28 and TRBJ1-1, the CDR3 gives the full variable domain: DVKVTQSSRYLVKRTGEKVFLECVQDMDHENMFWYRQDPGLGLRLIYFSYDVKMKEKGDIPEGYSVSREKKERFSLILESASTNQTSMYLCASTTWNTEAFFGQGTRLTVV.

This clonotype appeared a few times. J is TRBJ2-7 and V is TRBV5-1; 7 bases are a match to TRBD1. The CDR3 contains 14 residues. CDR1 and CDR2 from the germline V gene are SGHRS and YFSETQ. V was clipped by 1 base and J by 3 bases; unmatched bases: 4. The CDR3 region has the DNA TGCGCCAGCAGCTTGCCGGACAGGCGCTACGAGCAGTACTTC. This translates into CASSLPDRRYEQYF.

This clonotype was seen a single time. A much larger clone lies a single base off, so this may be a read error. The chain carries TRBV6-1 and TRBJ2-7, with D perhaps TRBD2 (5 bases). The CDR3 has 16 amino acids. From germline, CDR1 is MNHNS and CDR2 SASEGT. CDR3 residues: CARSEEGPASTYEQYF. CDR3 DNA: TGTGCCAGAAGTGAAGAGGGTCCCGCGAGCACCTACGAGCAGTACTTC.

This clonotype was observed a handful of times. The chain recombines TRBV18 with TRBJ2-4, with D uncertain. The V end lost 1 base, the J end lost 5 bases, and 6 bases lay between the germline ends. Germline V gene lookup returns CDR1 KGHSH and CDR2 LQKENI. CDR3 length: 13 residues. CDR3: CASSPQGQNIQYF. CDR3 nucleotide sequence: TGTGCCAGCTCACCACAAGGACAAAACATTCAGTACTTC.

This clonotype was picked up many times. The CDR3 DNA sequence: TGTGCCAGCAGTGGCGGGGACGGGACGGTCTACGAGCAGTACTTC. This encodes CASSGGDGTVYEQYF. This chain joins TRBV6-1 and TRBJ2-7; TRBD2 might be the D (6 bases). The CDR3 length is 15 residues. With 4 bases removed from V and 3 bases from J, the gap between germline ends came to 16 bases. Germline CDR1 and CDR2: MNHNS and SASEGT.

This clonotype was counted many times. The chain links TRBV6-1 to TRBJ2-7, with 7 positions matching TRBD1. The CDR3 has 15 residues. V shed 6 bases, J shed 4 bases, and the junction held 12 bases outside the gene matches. Germline assignment: CDR1 MNHNS and CDR2 SASEGT. CDR3 sequence (DNA): TGTGCCAGCAGCCCCGCAGGGACAGTTCAATACGAGCAGTACTTC. Protein sequence: CASSPAGTVQYEQYF.

This clonotype was detected ten times or more. The gene calls are TRBV6-1 and TRBJ1-1; tentatively, D is TRBD1 (5 bases). V shed 3 bases and J shed 4 bases, with 9 bases lying between them. CDR1 and CDR2 (germline): MNHNS, SASEGT. This CDR3 has 13 amino acids. DNA for the CDR3: TGTGCCAGCAGTGACGTGGGGGTCACTGAAGCTTTCTTT. Amino acid sequence: CASSDVGVTEAFF.

In this sample, this clonotype turned up many times. This chain connects TRBV12-3 or TRBV12-4 to TRBJ2-4, with D possibly being TRBD2 (7 bases). CDR3 length: 13 amino acids. The V end lost 3 bases, the J end lost 7 bases, and 10 bases lay between the germline ends. The CDR3 DNA reads as TGTGCCAGCAGTTTGGGGGGGGCGAACATTCAGTACTTC. This translates into CASSLGGANIQYF.

This clonotype was found many times. The chain has TRBV12-3 or TRBV12-4 and TRBJ1-2, with 9 bases fitting TRBD1. The CDR3 spans 13 residues. With V trimmed by 6 bases and J by 9 bases, 8 bases remained unmatched. CDR3 region: CASSPGTGLSYTF. DNA for the CDR3: TGTGCCAGCAGCCCCGGGACAGGGTTAAGCTACACCTTC.

The chain couples TRBV12-3 or TRBV12-4 to TRBJ1-1, with D perhaps TRBD1 (6 bases). Trimming left V 2 bases short and J 4 bases short, with 11 bases between. This CDR3 is 14 amino acids long. CDR3 nucleotide sequence: TGTGCCAGCAGTTTATGGGGGACATCCACTGAAGCTTTCTTT. Translating it yields CASSLWGTSTEAFF.

A word on this clonotype: Because it lacks the conserved phenylalanine or tryptophan at the end, this CDR3 is likely a read error. J is TRBJ1-2 and V is TRBV27, with TRBD1 matching 8 bases. The germline gives CDR1 MNHEY, CDR2 SMNVEV (reference sequence). The CDR3 runs 14 residues. Germline trimming cut 5 bases from V and 4 bases from J; bases unmatched to any gene: 6. CDR3 sequence (DNA): TGTGCCAGCAGTCCTCAGGGGGCAAGCTATGGCTACACCTTG. Translating it yields CASSPQGASYGYTL.

The chain links TRBV20-1 to TRBJ2-7; no clear D gene. Trimming shortened V by 0 bases and J by 2 bases, and 8 bases separated the two germline ends. In germline, CDR1 is DFQATT, CDR2 SNEGSKA (reference sequence). The CDR3 runs to 13 residues. CDR3 protein: CSARDQVTYEQYF. As DNA, the CDR3 is TGCAGTGCTAGAGATCAGGTAACCTACGAGCAGTACTTC.